Described below is a single T cell receptor beta chain sequence and its context. Trimming at V came to 2 bases and at J to 8 bases, leaving 8 bases not matched to a gene. Germline V gene data show CDR1 as SGHRS and CDR2 as YFSETQ. This CDR3 comprises 14 residues. Data came from immunoSEQ multiplex PCR; TCRdb stores just in-frame clones and leaves some out. Among roughly 74,000 clones listed, around 94% were seen once. These data belong to a study of control samples from healthy donors and cancer patients. This chain joins TRBV5-1 and TRBJ1-2, with TRBD1 identical over 8 bases. This TCR derives from a woman between 18 and 29 years old in good health. Material: blood. CDR3 DNA: TGCGCCAGCAGCTTCGGACAGGGAGATTGGGGCTACACCTTC. Translating it yields CASSFGQGDWGYTF.